Listed below are T cell receptor beta chains from one sample, sequenced in a study of response to subunit inactivated influenza vaccine. Each CDR3 protein gets one entry after TCRdb re-called the RT-PCR reads with MiXCR. The sample lists some 640,000 distinct CDR3 sequences, approximately 15% occurring once. Sequencing used PBMCs from blood, obtained roughly 15 days before vaccination. These receptors were collected from a man over 45 who received an inactivated influenza vaccine. CDR3s leave out the opening cysteine and the closing phenylalanine or tryptophan. Some rows have no size entry. The others give once, few or many, or a class for an expanded clone.

J gene	V gene	clone size	CDR3 protein
TRBJ1-1	TRBV2	few	ASRELRGTEAF
TRBJ2-7	TRBV6-5	NA	ASSYMGEQY
TRBJ2-7	TRBV27	few	ASSLSVYSYEQY
TRBJ2-3	TRBV29-1	many	STTRESTDTQY
TRBJ1-1	TRBV7-9	many	ASSRGGGTTEAF
TRBJ1-2	TRBV12-3/TRBV12-4	few	ASSYHGVYGYT
TRBJ2-7	TRBV7-6	NA	ASSLVAGGLGEQY
TRBJ1-1	TRBV29-1	NA	SVQGGQGITEAF
TRBJ2-7	TRBV3-1	few	ASSQETGPYEQY
TRBJ2-5	TRBV4-1	NA	ASSPVVGGPQETQY
TRBJ2-7	TRBV28	few	ASRTTSEQY
TRBJ2-7	TRBV20-1	many	SALGQSSYEQY
TRBJ2-1	TRBV9	few	ASSSRQIYNEQF
TRBJ1-6	TRBV5-1	few	ASRGGDRSYSPLH
TRBJ2-7	TRBV27	NA	ASRMGLAGSFEQY
TRBJ1-4	TRBV29-1	once	SVARGRGEKLF
TRBJ2-5	TRBV11-2	few	ASSLFTEAPKGETQY
TRBJ2-3	TRBV9	many	ASSALQGAFTDTQY
TRBJ1-1	TRBV20-1	many	SASGFGGNTEAF
TRBJ2-5	TRBV5-1	few	ASSPRDLKETQY
TRBJ2-5	TRBV2	few	ASSRTGDETQY
TRBJ2-2	TRBV5-1	NA	ASSSVGTGPTGELF
TRBJ1-1	TRBV28	NA	ASRRGHLEAF
TRBJ2-3	TRBV12-3/TRBV12-4	NA	ALSLALWDRGTDTQY
TRBJ1-6	TRBV4-2	many	ASSQGQIYSPLH
TRBJ2-1	TRBV14	few	ASSQDLGQGVGHNEQF
TRBJ2-1	TRBV29-1	NA	SSGLAGREQF
TRBJ2-5	TRBV11-2	NA	ASSPLQGKETQY
TRBJ2-5	TRBV3-1	few	ASSQRIRGGQETQY
TRBJ2-3	TRBV5-1	NA	ASSPVSTDTQY
TRBJ2-1	TRBV28	many	ASGLAGEVEQF
TRBJ2-6	TRBV20-1	NA	SARGRRSGANVLT
TRBJ1-5	TRBV29-1	many	SVAQGRQQPQH
TRBJ1-2	TRBV4-3	few	ASSQVRTGRSGYT
TRBJ2-4	TRBV27	NA	ASSLSWTGKNIQY
TRBJ2-6	TRBV7-2	few	ASSFTSSGANVLT
TRBJ2-7	TRBV7-2	few	ASSTGTTTYEQY
TRBJ1-6	TRBV10-3	NA	AISDYGSSSNSPLH
TRBJ2-6	TRBV5-1	NA	ASSQTGGEPSGANVLT
TRBJ1-4	TRBV7-9	many	ASSLRQGAANEKLF
TRBJ1-5	TRBV20-1	NA	SASDRALYSNQPQH
TRBJ2-1	TRBV30	few	AWSSGSNNEQF
TRBJ2-3	TRBV20-1	many	SASPQNTDTQY
TRBJ1-2	TRBV5-1	few	ASSLGRTGLTFHT
TRBJ1-5	TRBV12-3/TRBV12-4	NA	ASSMGAQPQH
TRBJ2-7	TRBV27	NA	ASSFNSHSEQY
TRBJ1-1	TRBV20-1	NA	SAEDRRNTEAF
TRBJ1-2	TRBV27	few	ASSLRGVTYGYT
TRBJ2-1	TRBV30	NA	AWLPGQGSYNEQF
TRBJ1-4	TRBV11-2	NA	ASSLPTLEKLF
TRBJ1-2	TRBV3-1	many	ASSQGASGYT
TRBJ2-2	TRBV28	NA	ASSLLGLAGTNTGELF
TRBJ1-1	TRBV6-5	NA	TSSLDRARKAF
TRBJ2-3	TRBV11-3	NA	ASSSGRGEGDTQY
TRBJ1-1	TRBV4-1	NA	ASSQEQRNTEAF
TRBJ2-7	TRBV7-8	NA	ASSDGRRTLE